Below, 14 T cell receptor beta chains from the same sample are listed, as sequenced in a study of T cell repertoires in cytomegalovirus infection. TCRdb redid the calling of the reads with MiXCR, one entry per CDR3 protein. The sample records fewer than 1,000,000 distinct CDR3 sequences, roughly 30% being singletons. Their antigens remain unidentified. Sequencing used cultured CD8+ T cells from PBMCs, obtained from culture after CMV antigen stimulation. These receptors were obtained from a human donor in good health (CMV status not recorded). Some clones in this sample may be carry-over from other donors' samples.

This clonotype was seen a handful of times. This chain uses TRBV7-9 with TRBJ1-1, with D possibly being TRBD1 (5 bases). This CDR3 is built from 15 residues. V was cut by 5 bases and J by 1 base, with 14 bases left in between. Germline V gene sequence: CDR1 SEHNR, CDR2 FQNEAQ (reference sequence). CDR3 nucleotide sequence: TGTGCCAGCAGCCAACCGCCGGGACGGAACACTGAAGCTTTCTTT. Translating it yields CASSQPPGRNTEAFF.

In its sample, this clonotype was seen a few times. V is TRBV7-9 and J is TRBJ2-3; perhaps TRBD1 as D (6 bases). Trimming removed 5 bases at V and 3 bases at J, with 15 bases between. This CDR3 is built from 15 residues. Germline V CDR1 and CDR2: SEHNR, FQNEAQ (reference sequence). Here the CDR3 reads CASSLRGLRTDTQYF. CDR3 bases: TGTGCCAGCAGCCTCAGGGGTTTGCGGACAGATACGCAGTATTTT.

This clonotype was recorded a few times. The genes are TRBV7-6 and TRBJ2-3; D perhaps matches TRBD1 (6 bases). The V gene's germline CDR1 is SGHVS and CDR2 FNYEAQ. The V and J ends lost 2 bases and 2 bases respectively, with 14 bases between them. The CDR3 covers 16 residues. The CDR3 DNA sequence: TGTGCCAGCAGCTTATCTCAGGGGCGACCCACAGATACGCAGTATTTT. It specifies CASSLSQGRPTDTQYF.

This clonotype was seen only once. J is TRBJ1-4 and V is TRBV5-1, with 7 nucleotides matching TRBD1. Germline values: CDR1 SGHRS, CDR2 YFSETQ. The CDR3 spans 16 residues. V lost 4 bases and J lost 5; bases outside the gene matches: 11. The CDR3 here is CASSIGSGQSNEKLFF. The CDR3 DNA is TGCGCCAGCAGCATAGGATCGGGACAGTCGAATGAAAAACTGTTTTTT. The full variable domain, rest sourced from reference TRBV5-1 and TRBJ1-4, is KAGVTQTPRYLIKTRGQQVTLSCSPISGHRSVSWYQQTPGQGLQFLFEYFSETQRNKGNFPGRFSGRQFSNSRSEMNVSTLELGDSALYLCASSIGSGQSNEKLFFGSGTQLSVL.

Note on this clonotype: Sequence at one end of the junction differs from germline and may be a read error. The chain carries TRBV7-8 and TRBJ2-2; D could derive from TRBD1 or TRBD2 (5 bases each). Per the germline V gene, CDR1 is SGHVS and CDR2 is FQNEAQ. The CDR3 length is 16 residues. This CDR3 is CASPLSRDRNTGELSF. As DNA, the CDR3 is TGTGCCAGCCCCTTGAGCAGGGATAGGAACACCGGGGAGCTGTCTTTT.

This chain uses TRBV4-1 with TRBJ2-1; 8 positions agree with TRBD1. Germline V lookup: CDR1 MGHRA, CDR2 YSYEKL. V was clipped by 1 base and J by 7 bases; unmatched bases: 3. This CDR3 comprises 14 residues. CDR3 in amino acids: CASSQVQGGNEQFF. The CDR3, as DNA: TGCGCCAGCAGCCAAGTACAGGGGGGAAATGAGCAGTTCTTC.

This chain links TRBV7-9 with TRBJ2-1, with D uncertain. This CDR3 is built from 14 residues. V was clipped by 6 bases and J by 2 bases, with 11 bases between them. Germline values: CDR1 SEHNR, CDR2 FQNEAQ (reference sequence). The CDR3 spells CASRDAVAYNEQFF. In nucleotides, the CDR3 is TGTGCCAGCAGGGACGCGGTTGCCTACAATGAGCAGTTCTTC.

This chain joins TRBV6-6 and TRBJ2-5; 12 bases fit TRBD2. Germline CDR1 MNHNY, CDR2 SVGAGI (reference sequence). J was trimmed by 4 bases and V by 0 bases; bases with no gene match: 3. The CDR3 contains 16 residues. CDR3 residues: CASSYSPSGGAETQYF. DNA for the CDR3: TGTGCCAGCAGTTACTCGCCTAGCGGGGGGGCAGAGACCCAGTACTTC.

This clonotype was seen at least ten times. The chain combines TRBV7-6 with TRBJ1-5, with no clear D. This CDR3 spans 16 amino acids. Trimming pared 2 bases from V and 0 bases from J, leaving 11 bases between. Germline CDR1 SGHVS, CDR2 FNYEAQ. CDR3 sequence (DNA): TGTGCCAGCAGCTTACGGACCGGAGATAGCAATCAGCCCCAGCATTTT. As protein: CASSLRTGDSNQPQHF. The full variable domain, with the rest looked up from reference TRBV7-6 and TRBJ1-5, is GAGVSQSPRYKVTKRGQDVALRCDPISGHVSLYWYRQALGQGPEFLTYFNYEAQQDKSGLPNDRFSAERPEGSISTLTIQRTEQRDSAMYRCASSLRTGDSNQPQHFGDGTRLSIL.

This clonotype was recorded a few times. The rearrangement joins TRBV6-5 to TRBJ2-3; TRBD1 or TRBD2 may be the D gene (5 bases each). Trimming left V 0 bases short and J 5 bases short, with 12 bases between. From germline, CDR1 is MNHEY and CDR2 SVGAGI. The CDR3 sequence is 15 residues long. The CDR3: CASSYSMGVVDTQYF. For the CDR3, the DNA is TGTGCCAGCAGTTACTCGATGGGGGTAGTAGATACGCAGTATTTT.

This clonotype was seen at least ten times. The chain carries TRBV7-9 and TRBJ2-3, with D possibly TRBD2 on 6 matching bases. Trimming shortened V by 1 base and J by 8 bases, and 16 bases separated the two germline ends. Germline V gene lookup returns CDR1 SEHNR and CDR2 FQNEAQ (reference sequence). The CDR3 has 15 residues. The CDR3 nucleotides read TGTGCCAGCAGCTTAGAAATAGCGGATGTGGGTACGCAGTATTTT. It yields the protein CASSLEIADVGTQYF.

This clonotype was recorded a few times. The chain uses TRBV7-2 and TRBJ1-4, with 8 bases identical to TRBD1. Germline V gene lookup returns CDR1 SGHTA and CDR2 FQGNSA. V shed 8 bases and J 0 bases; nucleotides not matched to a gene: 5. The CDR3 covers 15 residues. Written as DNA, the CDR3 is TGTGCCAGCTCCAGGGGGCTTACAACTAATGAAAAACTGTTTTTT. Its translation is CASSRGLTTNEKLFF.

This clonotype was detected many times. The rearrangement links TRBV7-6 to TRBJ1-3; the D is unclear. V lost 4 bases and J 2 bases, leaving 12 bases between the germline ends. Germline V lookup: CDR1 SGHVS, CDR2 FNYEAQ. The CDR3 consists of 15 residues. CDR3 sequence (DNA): TGTGCCAGCAGCTCCCCTAGGGAGACTGGAAACACCATATATTTT. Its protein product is CASSSPRETGNTIYF.

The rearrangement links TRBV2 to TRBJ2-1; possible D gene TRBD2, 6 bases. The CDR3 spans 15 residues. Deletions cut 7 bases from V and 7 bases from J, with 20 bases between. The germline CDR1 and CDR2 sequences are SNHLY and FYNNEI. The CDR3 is CASNKAGSSRNEQFF. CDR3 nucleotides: TGTGCCAGCAATAAAGCGGGTAGCTCTCGGAATGAGCAGTTCTTC.